The rows below give T cell receptor beta chains drawn from one sample of a study of control samples from healthy donors and cancer patients. The data were produced by immunoSEQ multiplex PCR, yet TCRdb's version contains in-frame clones alone and is incomplete. The sample contains approximately 83,000 clones, 90% to 95% of which appear only once. The sequenced sample was blood. Source of these receptors: a woman aged 25 to 39 in good health. Both conserved end residues are part of each CDR3. A D gene is named only where the DNA matches it firmly. Clone size appears in some rows only: once, few, many, or a class for an expanded clone.

TRBJ2-2 TRBV28 NA TRBD1 TGTGCCAGCAACAGGGGGTACACCGGGGAGCTGTTTTTT CASNRGYTGELFF
TRBJ1-1 TRBV11-2 NA NA TGTGCCAGCAGCTTAAACGGGGCCACTGAAGCTTTCTTT CASSLNGATEAFF
TRBJ2-7 TRBV6-5 NA TRBD2 TGTGCCAGTCGATCCGGGGAGGGAGACGAGCAGTACTTC CASRSGEGDEQYF
TRBJ2-5 TRBV5-1 NA NA TGCGCCACCGCTCTGGGTGGGGGGCAAGAGACCCAGTACTTC CATALGGGQETQYF
TRBJ2-1 TRBV6-6 once TRBD2 TGTGCCAGCAGTTACTCGACCCTAGCGGGAGTTAATGAGCAGTTCTTC CASSYSTLAGVNEQFF
TRBJ2-1 TRBV5-1 NA TRBD2 TGCGCCAGCAGCGACCCTAGCGGGAGTATCAATGAGCAGTTCTTC CASSDPSGSINEQFF
TRBJ1-2 TRBV5-4 NA NA TGTGCCAGCAGCCCTTTAGTGAGTTTGAGGGGCTATGGCTACACCTTC CASSPLVSLRGYGYTF
TRBJ1-4 TRBV15 NA NA TGTGCCACCAGCAGCCTTAATGAAAAACTGTTTTTT CATSSLNEKLFF
TRBJ1-2 TRBV5-6 NA NA TGTGCCAGCAGCTTACCAGGGAACTATGGCTACACCTTC CASSLPGNYGYTF
TRBJ1-2 TRBV30 NA NA TGTGCCTGGGTCGCTGGGGGGGCCTATGGCTACACCTTC CAWVAGGAYGYTF
TRBJ1-1 TRBV18 NA NA TGTGCCAGCTCCCGTACAGAGAGGAACACTGAAGCTTTCTTT CASSRTERNTEAFF
TRBJ2-5 TRBV5-4 NA NA TGTGCCAGCAGCTCCCCTTTAGGGACTCAAGAGACCCAGTACTTC CASSSPLGTQETQYF
TRBJ1-3 TRBV3-1/TRBV3-2 NA NA TGTGCCAGCAGCCAAAACCGGGGGGCCTCTGGAAACACCATATATTTT CASSQNRGASGNTIYF
TRBJ2-7 TRBV10-3 NA NA TGTGCCATCAAGGCCTCTTCCTACGAGCAGTACTTC CAIKASSYEQYF
TRBJ1-5 TRBV7-8 NA NA TGTGCCAGCAGCTTAGTATGGCAGCACAATCAGCCCCAGCATTTT CASSLVWQHNQPQHF
TRBJ1-2 TRBV12-3/TRBV12-4 NA NA TGTGCCAGCAGGCTCACGAGGAACTATGGCTACACCTTC CASRLTRNYGYTF
TRBJ1-5 TRBV2 NA NA TGTGCCAGCAGTGAATTCAGGAGCAATCAGCCCCAGCATTTT CASSEFRSNQPQHF
TRBJ2-7 TRBV6-6 NA TRBD1 TGTGCCAGCAGTTACGGGACAGGGGGCTACGAGCAGTACTTC CASSYGTGGYEQYF
TRBJ2-7 TRBV5-1 once NA TGCGCCAGCAGCCCCTCGGGGGTGGGCAGGCTCTACGAGCAGTACTTC CASSPSGVGRLYEQYF
TRBJ1-1 TRBV12-3/TRBV12-4 NA NA TGTGCCAGTCAGCGCCTTAGGGACACTGAAGCTTTCTTT CASQRLRDTEAFF
TRBJ2-1 TRBV15 NA NA TGTGCCACCAGCAGAGGACAGGTAACCCAAAATGAGCAGTTCTTC CATSRGQVTQNEQFF
TRBJ1-5 TRBV6-1 NA NA TGTGCCAGCAGTGAAGGGGGGGGAGCGAGGGGCAATCAGCCCCAGCATTTT CASSEGGGARGNQPQHF
TRBJ1-2 TRBV25-1 NA NA TGTGCCAGCAGTGAATGGGGAGGGATATATGGCTACACCTTC CASSEWGGIYGYTF
TRBJ2-7 TRBV3-1/TRBV3-2 once TRBD1 TGTGCCAGCAGCCCCAGGCTGACAGGGGGTGAGCAGTACTTC CASSPRLTGGEQYF
TRBJ2-1 TRBV5-4 NA TRBD1 TGTGCCAGCAGCTACCTGACAGGGGGTAATGAGCAGTTCTTC CASSYLTGGNEQFF
TRBJ1-1 TRBV9 NA NA TGTGCCAGCAGCGTAGCGGCAGGGGCAAGAGGAGACACTGAAGCTTTCTTT CASSVAAGARGDTEAFF
TRBJ1-1 TRBV19 NA TRBD1 TGTGCCAGTATCCCTCGGACAGGGGGCACTGAAGCTTTCTTT CASIPRTGGTEAFF